This is a list of T cell receptor beta chains from one sample in a study of Graves' ophthalmopathy and Graves' hyperthyroidism. In TCRdb, the multiplex PCR reads were re-called with MiXCR into one record per CDR3 protein. The sample includes about 640,000 distinct CDR3 sequences, about 41% of them seen just once. The specimen was peripheral blood. Receptor source: an adult man with Graves' ophthalmopathy. Each CDR3 is given with its conserved first and last residue. The D gene is left open where the match is weak. Rows may omit the clone size; those that give it use once, few, many or a size class.

J gene: TRBJ2-7
CDR3 length: 15
D gene: TRBD1
V gene: TRBV18
clone size: .
CDR3 protein: CASSLSYRGHYEQYF
CDR3 DNA: TGTGCCAGCAGTTTATCGTACAGGGGGCACTACGAGCAGTACTTC

J gene: TRBJ1-4
CDR3 length: 16
D gene: .
V gene: TRBV20-1
clone size: few
CDR3 protein: CSARDPTGRDNEKLFF
CDR3 DNA: TGCAGTGCTAGAGACCCGACGGGTCGGGATAATGAAAAACTGTTTTTT

J gene: TRBJ2-5
CDR3 length: 13
D gene: .
V gene: TRBV29-1
clone size: .
CDR3 protein: CSVDRDHQETQYF
CDR3 DNA: TGCAGCGTTGACAGGGACCACCAAGAGACCCAGTACTTC

J gene: TRBJ1-3
CDR3 length: 14
D gene: .
V gene: TRBV12-3/TRBV12-4
clone size: few
CDR3 protein: CASSLGTPGNTIYF
CDR3 DNA: TGTGCCAGCAGTTTAGGAACCCCTGGAAACACCATATATTTT

J gene: TRBJ2-7
CDR3 length: 15
D gene: TRBD1
V gene: TRBV10-3
clone size: many
CDR3 protein: CASSYSGTGSYEQYF
CDR3 DNA: TGTGCCAGCAGTTACTCAGGGACAGGGAGCTACGAGCAGTACTTC

J gene: TRBJ1-2
CDR3 length: 15
D gene: .
V gene: TRBV10-3
clone size: .
CDR3 protein: CAISDKGGTNYGYTF
CDR3 DNA: TGTGCCATCAGTGATAAGGGGGGCACTAACTATGGCTACACCTTC

J gene: TRBJ1-1
CDR3 length: 15
D gene: TRBD1
V gene: TRBV29-1
clone size: .
CDR3 protein: CSVLDRSYMNTEAFF
CDR3 DNA: TGCAGCGTACTGGACAGGAGCTACATGAACACTGAAGCTTTCTTT

J gene: TRBJ1-4
CDR3 length: 14
D gene: .
V gene: TRBV25-1
clone size: many
CDR3 protein: CASSRTDRPEKLFF
CDR3 DNA: TGTGCCAGCAGCAGGACAGATCGTCCCGAAAAACTGTTTTTT

J gene: TRBJ1-2
CDR3 length: 14
D gene: .
V gene: TRBV10-3
clone size: many
CDR3 protein: CASSDYQGVNGYTF
CDR3 DNA: TGTGCCAGCAGCGATTACCAGGGTGTGAATGGCTACACCTTC

J gene: TRBJ2-7
CDR3 length: 14
D gene: .
V gene: TRBV7-8
clone size: .
CDR3 protein: CASSFFGDSYEQYF
CDR3 DNA: TGTGCCAGCAGCTTTTTTGGAGATTCCTACGAGCAGTACTTC

J gene: TRBJ2-5
CDR3 length: 16
D gene: .
V gene: TRBV5-1
clone size: few
CDR3 protein: CASSLTLRVGQETQYF
CDR3 DNA: TGCGCCAGCAGCTTGACTCTTAGGGTCGGTCAAGAGACCCAGTACTTC

J gene: TRBJ2-7
CDR3 length: 14
D gene: .
V gene: TRBV27
clone size: .
CDR3 protein: CASSFRGFSYEQYF
CDR3 DNA: TGTGCCAGCAGTTTCCGGGGGTTCTCCTACGAGCAGTACTTC

J gene: TRBJ1-1
CDR3 length: 12
D gene: .
V gene: TRBV11-2
clone size: many
CDR3 protein: CASSLGTVEAFF
CDR3 DNA: TGTGCCAGCAGCTTAGGGACAGTAGAAGCTTTCTTT

J gene: TRBJ1-2
CDR3 length: 15
D gene: TRBD1
V gene: TRBV12-3/TRBV12-4
clone size: many
CDR3 protein: CASSPPTGDHYGYTF
CDR3 DNA: TGTGCCAGCAGCCCCCCGACAGGGGATCACTATGGCTACACCTTC

J gene: TRBJ2-6
CDR3 length: 16
D gene: .
V gene: TRBV2
clone size: .
CDR3 protein: CASSPGTPSGANVLTF
CDR3 DNA: TGTGCCAGCAGTCCCGGGACGCCTTCTGGGGCCAACGTCCTGACTTTC

J gene: TRBJ2-5
CDR3 length: 14
D gene: .
V gene: TRBV6-5
clone size: many
CDR3 protein: CASSYDRRGETQYF
CDR3 DNA: TGTGCCAGCAGTTACGACAGGAGGGGAGAGACCCAGTACTTC

J gene: TRBJ1-2
CDR3 length: 15
D gene: .
V gene: TRBV9
clone size: .
CDR3 protein: CASSGPGTIIYGYTF
CDR3 DNA: TGTGCCAGCAGCGGCCCCGGGACAATCATCTATGGCTACACCTTC

J gene: TRBJ1-6
CDR3 length: 15
D gene: TRBD1
V gene: TRBV5-1
clone size: many
CDR3 protein: CASSLTGDKDSPLHF
CDR3 DNA: TGCGCCAGCAGCTTAACAGGGGATAAGGATTCACCCCTCCACTTT

J gene: TRBJ1-1
CDR3 length: 17
D gene: TRBD1
V gene: TRBV7-8
clone size: once
CDR3 protein: CASSQDQPGQGSAEAFF
CDR3 DNA: TGTGCCAGCAGCCAAGACCAACCGGGACAGGGAAGTGCTGAAGCTTTCTTT

J gene: TRBJ1-4
CDR3 length: 14
D gene: TRBD1
V gene: TRBV29-1
clone size: .
CDR3 protein: CSVETVGTAGDGFF
CDR3 DNA: TGCAGCGTGGAGACAGTAGGGACAGCCGGAGACGGGTTTTTT

J gene: TRBJ2-3
CDR3 length: 15
D gene: .
V gene: TRBV25-1
clone size: .
CDR3 protein: CASSETRTSADTQYF
CDR3 DNA: TGTGCCAGCAGTGAAACCCGGACATCCGCAGATACGCAGTATTTT

J gene: TRBJ2-2
CDR3 length: 13
D gene: .
V gene: TRBV29-1
clone size: many
CDR3 protein: CSVGTANTGELFF
CDR3 DNA: TGCAGCGTTGGAACAGCGAACACCGGGGAGCTGTTTTTT

J gene: TRBJ2-6
CDR3 length: 10
D gene: .
V gene: TRBV29-1
clone size: .
CDR3 protein: CSVGTLVLTF
CDR3 DNA: TGCAGCGTTGGGACACTCGTCCTGACTTTC

J gene: TRBJ1-3
CDR3 length: 14
D gene: .
V gene: TRBV5-8
clone size: many
CDR3 protein: CASSLGHAGNTIYF
CDR3 DNA: TGTGCCAGCAGCTTGGGGCACGCTGGAAACACCATATATTTT

J gene: TRBJ2-7
CDR3 length: 16
D gene: .
V gene: TRBV6-4
clone size: .
CDR3 protein: CASDHRGRVVGYEQYF
CDR3 DNA: TGTGCCAGCGATCATCGCGGGCGTGTTGTCGGCTACGAGCAGTACTTC

J gene: TRBJ1-4
CDR3 length: 13
D gene: .
V gene: TRBV20-1
clone size: few
CDR3 protein: CSAREGSGEKLFF
CDR3 DNA: TGCAGTGCCCGAGAGGGTAGCGGGGAAAAACTGTTTTTT

J gene: TRBJ1-5
CDR3 length: 17
D gene: TRBD1
V gene: TRBV12-5
clone size: few
CDR3 protein: CASGLRGLKTSNQPQHF
CDR3 DNA: TGTGCTAGTGGTTTAAGGGGGCTTAAGACAAGCAATCAGCCCCAGCATTTT

J gene: TRBJ1-3
CDR3 length: 15
D gene: TRBD1
V gene: TRBV15
clone size: many
CDR3 protein: CATSRDRSSGNTIYF
CDR3 DNA: TGTGCCACCAGCCGGGACAGGAGCTCTGGAAACACCATATATTTT

J gene: TRBJ2-2
CDR3 length: 14
D gene: TRBD2
V gene: TRBV7-3
clone size: many
CDR3 protein: CASSSGGPTGELFF
CDR3 DNA: TGTGCCAGCAGCTCGGGAGGCCCCACCGGGGAGCTGTTTTTT

J gene: TRBJ1-2
CDR3 length: 16
D gene: TRBD1
V gene: TRBV7-8
clone size: many
CDR3 protein: CASSPAGAGGIYGYTF
CDR3 DNA: TGTGCCAGCAGCCCTGCTGGGGCAGGGGGCATCTATGGCTACACCTTC

J gene: TRBJ2-7
CDR3 length: 14
D gene: .
V gene: TRBV7-2
clone size: .
CDR3 protein: CAWIAPGDSYEQYF
CDR3 DNA: TGTGCCTGGATTGCCCCCGGGGATTCCTACGAGCAGTACTTC

J gene: TRBJ2-7
CDR3 length: 15
D gene: .
V gene: TRBV19
clone size: .
CDR3 protein: CASSIVGQGTYEQYF
CDR3 DNA: TGTGCCAGTAGTATAGTAGGGCAGGGGACCTACGAGCAGTACTTC

J gene: TRBJ2-5
CDR3 length: 14
D gene: TRBD2
V gene: TRBV12-3/TRBV12-4
clone size: many
CDR3 protein: CASSFIAGGETQYF
CDR3 DNA: TGTGCCAGCAGTTTCATAGCGGGGGGGGAGACCCAGTACTTC

J gene: TRBJ2-2
CDR3 length: 16
D gene: TRBD1
V gene: TRBV19
clone size: .
CDR3 protein: CASRKRRDRDTGELFF
CDR3 DNA: TGTGCCAGTAGAAAGAGACGGGACAGGGACACCGGGGAGCTGTTTTTT

J gene: TRBJ2-2
CDR3 length: 16
D gene: TRBD2
V gene: TRBV12-3/TRBV12-4
clone size: many
CDR3 protein: CASSSWTSANTGELFF
CDR3 DNA: TGTGCCAGCAGTTCTTGGACTAGCGCCAACACCGGGGAGCTGTTTTTT

J gene: TRBJ1-4
CDR3 length: 13
D gene: .
V gene: TRBV7-9
clone size: .
CDR3 protein: CASSAGGGEKLFF
CDR3 DNA: TGTGCCAGCAGCGCCGGGGGAGGAGAAAAACTGTTTTTT

J gene: TRBJ2-7
CDR3 length: 13
D gene: .
V gene: TRBV5-1
clone size: many
CDR3 protein: CASRSREEYEQYF
CDR3 DNA: TGCGCCAGCAGGTCGAGGGAGGAATACGAGCAGTACTTC

J gene: TRBJ1-1
CDR3 length: 17
D gene: .
V gene: TRBV10-3
clone size: many
CDR3 protein: CAISAYSRGALNTEAFF
CDR3 DNA: TGTGCCATCAGTGCATATAGTCGGGGGGCTCTGAACACTGAAGCTTTCTTT

J gene: TRBJ2-5
CDR3 length: 14
D gene: .
V gene: TRBV7-8
clone size: many
CDR3 protein: CASSPIRGGETQYF
CDR3 DNA: TGTGCCAGCAGCCCTATCCGCGGGGGCGAGACCCAGTACTTC

J gene: TRBJ1-2
CDR3 length: 15
D gene: .
V gene: TRBV11-1
clone size: .
CDR3 protein: CASSHLPGGAEGYTF
CDR3 DNA: TGTGCCAGCAGCCACCTCCCCGGGGGGGCTGAGGGCTACACCTTC